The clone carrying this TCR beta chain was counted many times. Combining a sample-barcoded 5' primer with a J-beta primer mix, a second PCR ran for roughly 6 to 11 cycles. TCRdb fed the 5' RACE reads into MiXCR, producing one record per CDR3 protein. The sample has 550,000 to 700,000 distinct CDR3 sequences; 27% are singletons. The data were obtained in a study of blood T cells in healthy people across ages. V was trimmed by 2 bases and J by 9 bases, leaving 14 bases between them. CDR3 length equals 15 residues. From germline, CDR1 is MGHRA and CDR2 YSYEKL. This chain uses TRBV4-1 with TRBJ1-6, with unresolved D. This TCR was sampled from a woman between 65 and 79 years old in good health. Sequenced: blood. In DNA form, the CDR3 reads TGCGCCAGCAGCCAACCGGAGGGTTACGGTTCACCCCTCCACTTT. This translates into CASSQPEGYGSPLHF.